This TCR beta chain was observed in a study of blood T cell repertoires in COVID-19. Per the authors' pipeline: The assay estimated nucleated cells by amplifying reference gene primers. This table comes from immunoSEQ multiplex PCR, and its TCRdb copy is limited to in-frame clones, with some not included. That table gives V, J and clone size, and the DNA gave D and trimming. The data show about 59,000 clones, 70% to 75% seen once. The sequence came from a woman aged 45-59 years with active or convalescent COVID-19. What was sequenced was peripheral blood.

The DNA for the CDR3 is TGTGCCAGCTCACCTCCGGACAGGGTAGATACGCAGTATTTT. Translation: CASSPPDRVDTQYF. V is TRBV18 and J is TRBJ2-3, with 8 nucleotides matching TRBD1. V dropped 3 bases and J dropped 5; count of bases not matched to a gene: 4. CDR1 is KGHSH and CDR2 is LQKENI in the germline V gene. The CDR3 spans 14 residues.